This T cell receptor beta chain is from a study of spatial heterogeneity in lung cancer (dated by TCRdb to between 2018 and 2021). Background on the whole study: More beta-chain than alpha-chain transcripts were consistently detected, likely reflecting higher beta-chain transcript abundance. TCR transcript counts in tumor regions correlated strongly with a T cell transcriptional module score from matched bulk RNA-seq. In the raw uncorrected reads, each unique combination of TCR and UMI appeared on average more than ten times. The study quantitatively compared TCR alpha and beta repertoires across multiple tumor regions, matched nontumor lung and blood in non-small cell lung cancer. The study linked features of the TCR repertoire to counts of nonsynonymous mutations, which were determined by whole-exome sequencing of tumor tissue. At surgery, 220 tumor regions, 61 to 75 matched nontumor lung samples and 56 PBMC samples were TCR-sequenced for both alpha and beta chains. Overall study outcomes, separate from this receptor: Confirming at a functional level the hypothesis that regional TCRs recognize regional mutations was considered to require additional single-cell paired TCR alpha and beta sequencing. The count of ubiquitous expanded TCRs correlated with the count of ubiquitous nonsynonymous mutations, and the count of regional expanded TCRs correlated with the count of regional nonsynonymous mutations. TCR-seq coverage of tumor T cells was estimated at only approximately 7% for alpha chains and roughly 13% for beta chains. The number of expanded intratumoral alpha and beta TCRs correlated with the tumor nonsynonymous mutation count.

The time point tag for this specimen amounts to: sample taken at primary tumor resection. Samples were obtained from roughly 72 patients with early-stage, untreated non-small cell lung cancer from the lung TRACERx cohort. TCR sequencing used whole RNA extracted from tumor and nontumor lung tissue, or from cryopreserved PBMC samples, without cell sorting. Only patients for whom sufficient RNA was available from at least two tumor regions were selected for TCR sequencing. A lung pathologist reviewed the tumor and adjacent nontumor lung specimens before the specimens were selected. This clonotype was recorded at least ten times. Its recognized antigen is unknown. It has no much larger one-base neighbor in the sample; base qualities were not kept. V was cut back by 5 bases and J by 0 bases, leaving a gap of 11 bases between them. The CDR3 covers 15 residues, taking in both the cysteine and the phenylalanine. CDR3 DNA only is kept here, 45 bases in frame from base 1. As encoded in the germline V gene, CDR1 is SGHTA while CDR2 is FQGTGA.

Library preparation was by 5' RACE. The sequencing machine was a NextSeq 500. The TCR library protocol attached a unique molecular identifier to each TCR cDNA molecule to allow correction of PCR and sequencing errors. The authors processed their data as follows. TCR identification, UMI-based error correction and CDR3 extraction were performed with Decombinator tools. Expanded TCRs were defined as those above a frequency of 2 per 1,000, corresponding to the top 1% of the tumor frequency distribution. Expanded tumor TCRs were classed as regional if statistically deemed absent (corrected P<0.05) from at least one tumor region, otherwise ubiquitous. Renyi diversity was calculated using the R vegan package after each repertoire was subsampled 100 times to 5,000 TCRs. CDR3 similarity networks were built from amino acid triplet string-kernel similarity, with CDR3s being connected when pairwise similarity was above 0.82. In-frame beta chains were kept once TCRdb had trimmed the public reads at Q25 with fastp and called clones with MiXCR. Rows with a matching CDR3 protein are joined into one entry that keeps the most common DNA and genes. For this entry, the V and J calls and clone size follow TCRdb and not the study's own pipeline. The table for this sample lists several thousand distinct CDR3 sequences; almost 5% of them were counted only once. The top ten clonotypes cover roughly 25% of the sample.

The sequences come from lung tumor tissue, collected at surgery. The rearranged chain carries TRBV7-3 and TRBJ2-1; TRBD1 is a weak D gene call, 5 bases matching. This TCR derives from a male donor with early-stage non-small cell lung cancer. The CDR3 has the sequence CASSPTASSYNEQFF. The DNA reads as follows: TGTGCCAGCAGCCCGACAGCGAGCTCCTACAATGAGCAGTTCTTC.